Listed here is a single TCR beta chain. Its antigen is not known. This record belongs to a study of untreated major depressive disorder. Study-wide points: Findings may not generalize because the study sample was small.

Assay: immunoSEQ multiplex PCR; the TCRdb copy retains only in-frame clones and omits some. The sample has just over 20,000 clones; more than 75% are singletons. Each depressed patient was matched pairwise with a non-depressed control on sex, age, current smoking status and body mass index. This TCR came from a young woman in good health. Sequencing input: CD4+ T cells from PBMCs.

CDR3 sequence reads: CASSPPQGLSEAFF. DNA of the CDR3: TGTGCCAGCAGTCCCCCCCAGGGGCTGAGTGAAGCTTTCTTT. The rearrangement joins TRBV28 to TRBJ1-1; D might be TRBD1 (6 bases). CDR1 is MDHEN and CDR2 is SYDVKM in the germline V gene. Trimming pared 5 bases from V and 7 bases from J, leaving 17 bases between. The CDR3 runs to 14 residues.